This T cell receptor (beta chain) was recorded in a study of cytomegalovirus exposure and HLA in healthy donors. V was clipped by 0 bases and J by 0 bases; unmatched bases: 5. Germline assignment: CDR1 LGHNA and CDR2 YSLEER. This CDR3 is 18 amino acids long. Turning to this clone: The target antigen is unknown.

Findings and limits, study-wide: There were reportedly fewer N-insertions in an Asian-associated ancestry cluster than the approximately 670-donor mean, in a later analysis. In all likelihood, a cluster of highly shared sequence variants was a sequencing artifact.

The PCR made use of 60 Vbeta and 13 Jbeta primers. Generated by immunoSEQ multiplex PCR, the TCRdb table keeps only in-frame clones and is missing some. This sample has 150,000 or so clones, with roughly 84% found just once. Input material: PBMCs. The chain uses TRBV4-3 and TRBJ1-6; 7 bases map to TRBD1. This sequence was found in a male donor in good health and CMV-seronegative. The CDR3 spells CASSQDDRDSSYNSPLHF. The CDR3, as DNA: TGCGCCAGCAGCCAAGATGACAGGGATAGCTCCTATAATTCACCCCTCCACTTT.